Below, 10 T cell receptor beta chains from the same sample are listed, as sequenced in a study of cytomegalovirus exposure and HLA in healthy donors. Both 60 Vbeta primers and 13 Jbeta primers went into the PCR. The protocol was immunoSEQ multiplex PCR, while the TCRdb copy is restricted to in-frame clones and leaves out a portion. In the table there are around 80,000 clones, around 60% of which are singletons. Material for sequencing was PBMCs. These receptors were collected from a male donor in good health and CMV-seropositive.

The chain couples TRBV5-1 to TRBJ2-3; 12 bases align to TRBD2. With 0 bases clipped from V and 5 bases from J, the junction kept 7 bases outside the gene matches. The CDR3 is 17 residues long. Germline values: CDR1 SGHRS, CDR2 YFSETQ. The CDR3: CASSLAASGGALDTQYF. DNA for the CDR3: TGCGCCAGCAGCTTGGCGGCTAGCGGGGGGGCCCTAGATACGCAGTATTTT.

This clone was found once. This chain links TRBV14 with TRBJ1-2, with D possibly TRBD1 on 5 matching bases. The germline gives CDR1 SGHDN, CDR2 FVKESK. The length of the CDR3 is 16 residues. Trimming took 5 bases from V and 2 from J, leaving 18 bases between them. CDR3 bases: TGTGCCAGCAGCGTCGGAGGGGCGCTATTGAACTATGGCTACACCTTC. Its protein product is CASSVGGALLNYGYTF.

This clone has just one count. The chain recombines TRBV15 with TRBJ1-5; D remains unclear. The CDR3 totals 13 residues. The V gene lost 0 bases and the J gene lost 4 bases, with 4 bases spanning the gap. In germline, CDR1 is LNHNV, CDR2 YYDKDF (reference sequence). For the CDR3, the DNA is TGTGCCACCAGCAGAGATCGGAATCAGCCCCAGCATTTT. Protein: CATSRDRNQPQHF.

The gene calls are TRBV2 and TRBJ1-1; D gene uncertain. Between the trimmed V and J ends, which lost 2 bases and 1 base, there was a span of 5 bases. The CDR3 has 13 residues. From germline, CDR1 is SNHLY and CDR2 FYNNEI. As DNA, the CDR3 is TGTGCCAGCAGTGAAACGAGGAACACTGAAGCTTTCTTT. Translated, it gives CASSETRNTEAFF.

The rearrangement joins TRBV7-7 to TRBJ2-3; 8 nucleotides align to TRBD2. V lost 2 bases, J lost 2 bases, and 6 bases stayed unmatched. This CDR3 has 16 residues. In germline, CDR1 is SSHAT, CDR2 FNYEAQ (reference sequence). CDR3 loop: CASSLSAGGTTDTQYF. Here the CDR3 DNA reads TGTGCCAGCAGCTTATCCGCGGGGGGCACCACAGATACGCAGTATTTT.

This clone was observed a few times. The chain joins TRBV10-3 to TRBJ2-3; D not certain. Germline CDR1 and CDR2: ENHRY and SYGVKD. The CDR3 is made up of 13 amino acids. The V end was cut by 0 bases, the J end by 6 bases, with 7 bases between. The CDR3 region is CAISESERDTQYF. In nucleotides, the CDR3 is TGTGCCATCAGTGAGTCAGAGAGGGATACGCAGTATTTT.

This sequence joins TRBV30 and TRBJ1-3, with D possibly TRBD1 on 5 matching bases. The germline V gene encodes CDR1 GTSNPN and CDR2 SVGIG (reference sequence). This CDR3 is 14 amino acids long. The germline V and J ends were trimmed by 0 bases and 8 bases, with 14 bases remaining between them. CDR3 in amino acids: CAWSVGEGAYTIYF. The DNA for the CDR3 is TGTGCCTGGAGTGTAGGGGAAGGGGCCTACACCATATATTTT.

This chain links TRBV7-6 with TRBJ2-2, with 8 nucleotides matching TRBD1. The V gene end was trimmed by 7 bases and the J gene end by 0 bases; junction bases not matched to a gene: 7. Germline V gene sequence: CDR1 SGHVS, CDR2 FNYEAQ. The CDR3 totals 16 residues. In DNA, the CDR3 is TGTGCCAGCACCTTTGACAGGGGAGCGAACACCGGGGAGCTGTTTTTT. It codes for CASTFDRGANTGELFF. Full variable domain (outside the CDR3, taken from reference TRBV7-6 and TRBJ2-2): GAGVSQSPRYKVTKRGQDVALRCDPISGHVSLYWYRQALGQGPEFLTYFNYEAQQDKSGLPNDRFSAERPEGSISTLTIQRTEQRDSAMYRCASTFDRGANTGELFFGEGSRLTVL.

The chain recombines TRBV23-1 with TRBJ1-3, with TRBD1 as a possible D gene (6 bases). TRBV23-1 is given ORF status, its function remaining uncertain. Trimming removed 0 bases from V and 3 bases from J, with 12 bases in between. The CDR3 length is 16 residues. CDR3 region: CASSQSITGYGNTIYF. The CDR3 DNA sequence: TGCGCCAGCAGTCAATCGATCACAGGGTATGGAAACACCATATATTTT.

This chain uses TRBV28 with TRBJ1-4; D not certain. Germline V gives CDR1 MDHEN, CDR2 SYDVKM. V lost 6 bases and J 4 bases, leaving 9 bases between the germline ends. This CDR3 is 13 amino acids long. CDR3 sequence: CASRARINEKLFF. In DNA form, the CDR3 reads TGTGCCAGCAGGGCCAGAATTAATGAAAAACTGTTTTTT.